This T cell receptor (beta chain) originates from a study of blood T cell repertoires in COVID-19. Turning to the study itself: The cDNA or gDNA used as material had been derived from T cells, B-cell-depleted T cells, or PBMCs.

Seattle patients were enrolled during active infection and followed longitudinally. Libraries were prepared by immunoSEQ multiplex PCR; TCRdb keeps only in-frame clonotypes and omits some of them. The sample holds roughly 210,000 clones; approximately 80% are singletons and the top ten take over 9.5%. The CDR3 length is 15 residues. The germline V gene has CDR1 MRHNA and CDR2 SNTAGT. V lost 7 bases, J lost 8 bases, and 18 bases lay in between. V is TRBV6-4 and J is TRBJ1-6; possible D gene TRBD1, 5 bases. Sequenced sample: peripheral blood. This receptor was taken from an elderly woman with COVID-19, enrolled during active disease. DNA for the CDR3: TGTGCCAGCACCTGGCGGGGGGGGAGAGATTCACCCCTCCACTTT. As protein: CASTWRGGRDSPLHF.